A single sample gave rise to the 8 T cell receptor beta chains below, sequenced in a study of blood T cell repertoires in COVID-19. Sequenced by immunoSEQ multiplex PCR; TCRdb stores in-frame clones only, minus some. The table has over 200,000 clones, about 90% seen once; the top ten hold under 4.5%. Input material: PBMCs or T cells enriched from blood (not recorded which). The receptors come from a woman aged 25 to 39 who had been exposed to COVID-19.

The chain carries TRBV3-1 (or the pseudogene TRBV3-2) and TRBJ1-2; D is undetermined. The CDR3 length is 15 residues. The V end was cut by 1 base, the J end by 3 bases, with 12 bases between. CDR1 LGHDT and CDR2 YNNKEL come from the germline V gene (reference sequence). The CDR3 loop reads CASSQVARRDYGYTF. The CDR3 bases are TGTGCCAGCAGCCAAGTCGCACGTCGGGACTATGGCTACACCTTC.

The CDR3 DNA follows: TGTGCCAGCAGGCAGGGAAACTATGGCTACACCTTC. It encodes CASRQGNYGYTF. The chain uses TRBV2 and TRBJ1-2, with D tentatively TRBD1 (5 bases). Germline assignment: CDR1 SNHLY and CDR2 FYNNEI. The CDR3 has 12 amino acids. V was pared by 6 bases and J by 2 bases, with 7 bases between.

The V call is TRBV4-2, the J call TRBJ1-6; the D is unclear. Germline V gives CDR1 LGHNA, CDR2 YNFKEQ. The CDR3 is made up of 15 amino acids. Trimming left V 0 bases short and J 4 bases short, with 7 bases between. The CDR3 DNA sequence: TGTGCCAGCAGCCAAGAAGTGCAGTATAATTCACCCCTCCACTTT. It encodes CASSQEVQYNSPLHF.

The V gene is TRBV19, the J gene TRBJ2-7; 7 bases are a match to TRBD2. Germline CDR1 reads LNHDA; CDR2 reads SQIVND (reference sequence). The ends lost 5 bases at V and 1 base at J; junction bases unmatched: 20. The CDR3 loop spans 19 amino acids. CDR3 nucleotide sequence: TGTGCCAGTAGTTCTTTAGTTCTGCCCCCTGACGGGGGGTCCTACGAGCAGTACTTC. This sequence encodes CASSSLVLPPDGGSYEQYF.

The rearrangement links TRBV19 to TRBJ2-7, with 8 nucleotides matching TRBD2. The germline CDR1 and CDR2 sequences are LNHDA and SQIVND (reference sequence). The CDR3 consists of 13 residues. With 6 bases clipped from V and 7 bases from J, the junction kept 8 bases outside the gene matches. The CDR3 DNA is TGTGCCAGTAGCCCCGGGACTAGTGTAGAGCAGTACTTC. This encodes CASSPGTSVEQYF.

The chain couples TRBV7-2 to TRBJ1-2, with 8 bases matching TRBD1. Unmatched junction bases numbered 2, after V lost 1 base and J lost 4 bases. Germline CDR1 and CDR2: SGHTA and FQGNSA. The CDR3 totals 14 residues. The CDR3 bases are TGTGCCAGCAGCTTAGGGACAGGGATCTATGGCTACACCTTC. Translated, it gives CASSLGTGIYGYTF.

The chain is built from TRBV2 and TRBJ2-7; 8 nucleotides match TRBD1. The V segment lost 7 bases and the J segment 2 bases; nucleotides outside the gene matches: 4. CDR1 is SNHLY and CDR2 is FYNNEI in the germline V gene. The CDR3 is 13 residues long. CDR3 in amino acids: CASTGQGAYEQYF. The CDR3 region has the DNA TGTGCCAGCACTGGACAGGGAGCCTACGAGCAGTACTTC.

The chain is built from TRBV2 and TRBJ1-2; tentative D call: TRBD1 (5 bases). Trimming removed 4 bases at V and 0 bases at J, with 15 bases between. The CDR3 extends over 16 amino acids. Germline V gives CDR1 SNHLY, CDR2 FYNNEI. Here the CDR3 reads CASSVVRDSANYGYTF. As DNA, the CDR3 is TGTGCCAGCAGTGTTGTCAGGGACTCAGCTAACTATGGCTACACCTTC.